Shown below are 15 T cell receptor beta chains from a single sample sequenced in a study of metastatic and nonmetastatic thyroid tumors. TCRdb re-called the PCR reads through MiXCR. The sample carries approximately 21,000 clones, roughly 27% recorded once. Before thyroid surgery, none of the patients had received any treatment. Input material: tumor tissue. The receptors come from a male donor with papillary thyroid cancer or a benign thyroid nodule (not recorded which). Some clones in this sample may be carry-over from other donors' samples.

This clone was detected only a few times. The CDR3 sequence: CASSDRGTSGRANEQFF. DNA of the CDR3: TGCGCCAGCAGTGACAGGGGGACTAGCGGGAGGGCCAATGAGCAGTTCTTC. V usage is TRBV10-1 and J usage is TRBJ2-1; 16 nucleotides agree with TRBD2. V lost 3 bases, J lost 6 bases, and 5 bases stayed unmatched. Germline loops: CDR1 WNHNN, CDR2 SYGVQD (reference sequence). The CDR3 has 17 residues.

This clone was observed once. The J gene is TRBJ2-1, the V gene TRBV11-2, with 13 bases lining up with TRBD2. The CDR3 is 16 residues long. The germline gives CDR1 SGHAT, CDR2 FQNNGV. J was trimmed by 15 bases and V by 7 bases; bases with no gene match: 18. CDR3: CASILRTSGSNVRRFF. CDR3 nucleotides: TGTGCCAGCATCCTTCGGACTAGCGGGAGTAATGTGCGGCGGTTCTTC.

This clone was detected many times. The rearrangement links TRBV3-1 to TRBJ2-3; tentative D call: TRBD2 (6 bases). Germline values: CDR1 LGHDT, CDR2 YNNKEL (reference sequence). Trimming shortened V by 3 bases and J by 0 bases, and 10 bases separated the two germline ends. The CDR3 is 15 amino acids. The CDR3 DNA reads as TGTGCCAGCAGCCACCGGCGGGAAAGCACAGATACGCAGTATTTT. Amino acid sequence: CASSHRRESTDTQYF.

The CDR3 region is CASSIDPRTGLNQPQHF. The CDR3 DNA is TGTGCCAGTAGTATAGATCCCCGGACAGGGTTGAATCAGCCCCAGCATTTT. The chain carries TRBV19 and TRBJ1-5; 8 nucleotides agree with TRBD1. This CDR3 region has 17 residues. Germline CDR1 LNHDA, CDR2 SQIVND (reference sequence). The ends lost 0 bases at V and 4 bases at J; junction bases unmatched: 8.

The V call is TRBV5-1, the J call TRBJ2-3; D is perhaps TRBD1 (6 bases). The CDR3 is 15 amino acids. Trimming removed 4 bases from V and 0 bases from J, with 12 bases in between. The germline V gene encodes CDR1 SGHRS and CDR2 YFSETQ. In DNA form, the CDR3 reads TGCGCCAGCAGCCTAGACAGGCCTAGCACAGATACGCAGTATTTT. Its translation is CASSLDRPSTDTQYF.

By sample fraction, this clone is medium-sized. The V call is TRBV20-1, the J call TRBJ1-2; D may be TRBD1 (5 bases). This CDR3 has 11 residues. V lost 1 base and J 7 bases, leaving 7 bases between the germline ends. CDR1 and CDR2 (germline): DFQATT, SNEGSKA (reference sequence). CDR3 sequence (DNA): TGCAGTGCTAGAGCCGGGACTGGCTACACCTTC. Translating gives CSARAGTGYTF.

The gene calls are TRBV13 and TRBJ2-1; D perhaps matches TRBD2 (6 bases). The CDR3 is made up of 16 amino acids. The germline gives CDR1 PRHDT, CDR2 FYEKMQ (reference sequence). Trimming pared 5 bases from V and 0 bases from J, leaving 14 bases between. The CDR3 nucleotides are TGTGCCAGCAGCGCCGGGACTCCTAGCTCCTACAATGAGCAGTTCTTC. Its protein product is CASSAGTPSSYNEQFF.

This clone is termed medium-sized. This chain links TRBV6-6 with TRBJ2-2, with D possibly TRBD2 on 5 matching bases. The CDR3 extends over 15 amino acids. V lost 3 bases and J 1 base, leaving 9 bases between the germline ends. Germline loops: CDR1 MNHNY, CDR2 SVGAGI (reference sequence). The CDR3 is CASSYLEENTGELFF. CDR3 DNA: TGTGCCAGCAGTTATTTGGAGGAGAACACCGGGGAGCTGTTTTTT.

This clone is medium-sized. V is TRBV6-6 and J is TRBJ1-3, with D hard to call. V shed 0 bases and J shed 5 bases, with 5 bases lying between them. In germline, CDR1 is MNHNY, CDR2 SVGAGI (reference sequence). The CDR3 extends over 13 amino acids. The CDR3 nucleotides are TGTGCCAGCAGTTACTCTGACAGAAACACCATATATTTT. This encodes CASSYSDRNTIYF.

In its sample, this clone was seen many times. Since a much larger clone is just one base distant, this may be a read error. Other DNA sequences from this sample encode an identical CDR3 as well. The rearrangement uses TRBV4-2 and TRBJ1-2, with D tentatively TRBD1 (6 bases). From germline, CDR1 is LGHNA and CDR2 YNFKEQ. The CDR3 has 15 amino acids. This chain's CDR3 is CASSQDRTRNYGYTF. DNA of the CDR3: TGTGCCAGTAGCCAAGACAGGACGCGAAACTATGGCTACACCTTC.

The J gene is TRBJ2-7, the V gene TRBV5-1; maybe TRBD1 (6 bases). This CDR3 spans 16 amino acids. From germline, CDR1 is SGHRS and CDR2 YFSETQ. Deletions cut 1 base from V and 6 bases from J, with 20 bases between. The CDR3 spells CASSLPRGQISVEQYF. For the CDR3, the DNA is TGCGCCAGCAGCTTGCCCCGAGGACAGATCTCAGTCGAGCAGTACTTC.

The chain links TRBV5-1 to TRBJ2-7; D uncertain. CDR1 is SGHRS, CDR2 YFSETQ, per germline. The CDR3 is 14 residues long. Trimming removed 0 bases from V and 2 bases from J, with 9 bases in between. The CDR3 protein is CASSLEGNPYEQYF. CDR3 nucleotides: TGCGCCAGCAGCTTGGAAGGGAACCCCTACGAGCAGTACTTC.

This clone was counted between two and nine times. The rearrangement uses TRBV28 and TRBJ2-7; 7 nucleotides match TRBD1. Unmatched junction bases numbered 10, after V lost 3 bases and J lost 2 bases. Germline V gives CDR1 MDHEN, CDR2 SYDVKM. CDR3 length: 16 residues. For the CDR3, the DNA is TGTGCCAGCAGTTTTGATCCGGACAGGCCCACCTACGAGCAGTACTTC. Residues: CASSFDPDRPTYEQYF.

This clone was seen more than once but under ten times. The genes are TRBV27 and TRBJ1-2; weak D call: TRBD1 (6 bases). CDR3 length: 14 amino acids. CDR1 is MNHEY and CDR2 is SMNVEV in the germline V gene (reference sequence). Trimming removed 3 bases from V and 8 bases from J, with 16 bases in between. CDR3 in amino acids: CASSFRGALDGYTF. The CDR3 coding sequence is TGTGCCAGCAGTTTCAGGGGAGCTTTAGACGGCTACACCTTC.

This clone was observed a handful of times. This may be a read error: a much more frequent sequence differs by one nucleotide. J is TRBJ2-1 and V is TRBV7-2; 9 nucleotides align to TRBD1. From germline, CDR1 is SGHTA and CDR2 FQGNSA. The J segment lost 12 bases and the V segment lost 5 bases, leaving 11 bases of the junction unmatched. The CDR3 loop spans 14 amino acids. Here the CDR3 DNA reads TGTGCCAGCAGCCCCGGGACAGGGAAGGATGGGCAGTTCTTC. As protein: CASSPGTGKDGQFF.